This TCR beta chain was retrieved from a study of radiotherapy plus CTLA-4 blockade in lung cancer. Turning to the study itself: Disease control reached 30% to 35%, with objective responses in under 20%. The study's findings and limits: Early blood T cell clone dynamics reportedly forecast response best, with interferon-beta. Following radiotherapy plus ipilimumab, tumor-derived TCR clones expanded in the blood.

As for this clone: As yet, its antigen is unknown.

Here immunoSEQ multiplex PCR was the method, and the copy in TCRdb shows in-frame clones only, minus some. The data show 25,000 to 40,000 clones, 70% seen once. The CDR3 consists of 13 residues. V lost 3 bases and J lost 1, with 6 bases in between. CDR1 MDHEN and CDR2 SYDVKM come from the germline V gene. The input for sequencing was peripheral blood, taken from a patient treated with radiotherapy plus ipilimumab. The chain recombines TRBV28 with TRBJ1-1; no clear D gene. The TCR was taken from a human donor with non-small cell lung cancer who had stable disease on radiotherapy plus ipilimumab. CDR3 nucleotides: TGTGCCAGCAGTTTCTCAGGGAACACTGAAGCTTTCTTT. It encodes CASSFSGNTEAFF.